Each of the 29 T cell receptor beta chains below was sequenced from the same sample in a study of shared clonotypes between healthy human individuals. Some clones are missing from TCRdb's copy, which holds only in-frame ones; the method was immunoSEQ multiplex PCR. The sample records about 2.4 million clones, 85% to 95% being singletons. The sample taken for sequencing was naive CD4+ T cells sorted from blood. Subset defined: CD45RA+ positively selected. The receptors come from a man aged 18 to 30 in good health.

The table lists this clone with a few counts. The V gene is TRBV30, the J gene TRBJ2-7; D is tentatively TRBD1 or TRBD2 (5 bases each). Germline V gives CDR1 GTSNPN, CDR2 SVGIG (reference sequence). The CDR3 sequence is 14 residues long. CDR3 nucleotides: TGTGCTGGGGCGGCCGGTGGGAGCTCCTACGAGCAGTACTTC. It yields the protein CAGAAGGSSYEQYF.

About this clone itself: The sample contains more than one DNA sequence encoding this CDR3. The chain joins TRBV6-5 to TRBJ1-6; D is possibly TRBD1 (5 bases). Trimming cost V 2 bases and J 6 bases, with 11 bases left between them. Germline V gene data show CDR1 as MNHEY and CDR2 as SVGAGI. The CDR3 has 15 residues. CDR3 loop: CASSYGRGGNSPLHF. CDR3 in DNA: TGTGCCAGCAGTTACGGGAGGGGTGGTAATTCACCCCTCCACTTT.

The gene calls are TRBV19 and TRBJ1-1; 7 bases line up with TRBD1. The germline CDR1 and CDR2 sequences are LNHDA and SQIVND (reference sequence). With V trimmed by 0 bases and J by 6 bases, 7 bases remained unmatched. This CDR3 contains 15 residues. The CDR3 DNA follows: TGTGCCAGTAGTATAGATCTGGGGACAGTGGCTGAAGCTTTCTTT. Its translation is CASSIDLGTVAEAFF.

This clone showed up just a few times. This sequence joins TRBV20-1 and TRBJ1-1; D not certain. The germline V gene has CDR1 DFQATT and CDR2 SNEGSKA (reference sequence). V shed 2 bases and J shed 10 bases, with 11 bases lying between them. This CDR3 is 11 amino acids long. This chain's CDR3 is CSARIFETAFF. CDR3 nucleotides: TGCAGTGCTAGAATATTTGAGACAGCTTTCTTT.

The rearrangement links TRBV4-3 to TRBJ2-1; perhaps TRBD2 as D (7 bases). Germline CDR1 is LGHNA and CDR2 is YSLEER. This CDR3 is 15 amino acids long. The V gene lost 1 base and the J gene lost 11 bases, with 18 bases spanning the gap. The chain's CDR3 is CASSQAPWGGGKQFF. The DNA of the CDR3 is TGCGCCAGCAGCCAAGCCCCCTGGGGGGGCGGTAAGCAGTTCTTC.

This clone has just a few counts. This chain joins TRBV10-3 and TRBJ1-2; D remains ambiguous. Trimming removed 3 bases at V and 8 bases at J, with 13 bases between. This CDR3 has 13 amino acids. Per the germline V gene, CDR1 is ENHRY and CDR2 is SYGVKD. CDR3 protein: CAISDYETHGYTF. The CDR3 nucleotides read TGTGCCATCAGTGACTATGAGACGCACGGCTACACCTTC.

The chain employs TRBV6-1 and TRBJ2-2, with TRBD1 as a possible D gene (6 bases). V was clipped by 5 bases and J by 5 bases, with 15 bases between them. Germline assignment: CDR1 MNHNS and CDR2 SASEGT. The CDR3 consists of 15 residues. The CDR3 protein is CASSPNRVGTGELFF. In DNA form, the CDR3 reads TGTGCCAGCAGTCCTAACAGGGTCGGGACCGGGGAGCTGTTTTTT.

This clone showed up just once. This rearrangement joins TRBV27 to TRBJ2-7; maybe TRBD2 (6 bases). V lost 3 bases, J lost 5 bases, and 14 bases lay in between. The CDR3 is 14 residues long. Germline assignment: CDR1 MNHEY and CDR2 SMNVEV (reference sequence). The CDR3 loop is CASSFRRDSNEQYF. The CDR3, as DNA: TGTGCCAGCAGTTTCCGCAGGGACTCGAACGAGCAGTACTTC.

This clone appeared a few times. The chain couples TRBV11-2 to TRBJ1-5, with D hard to call. The germline V and J ends were trimmed by 1 base and 6 bases, with 13 bases remaining between them. Germline V gives CDR1 SGHAT, CDR2 FQNNGV. CDR3 size: 15 residues. The CDR3 sequence: CASSLGIGLGQPQHF. CDR3 sequence (DNA): TGTGCCAGCAGCTTAGGTATCGGGCTCGGTCAGCCCCAGCATTTT.

The V and J genes are TRBV6-5 and TRBJ2-7; 13 bases fit TRBD2. The germline CDR1 and CDR2 sequences are MNHEY and SVGAGI. Losses at the gene ends were 6 bases for V and 4 bases for J; bases not matched to a gene: 6. CDR3 length: 15 residues. The CDR3 protein is CASRRGLAGAYEQYF. The CDR3 region has the DNA TGTGCCAGCAGGCGCGGACTAGCGGGAGCGTACGAGCAGTACTTC.

Notes on this clone: The identical CDR3 is also encoded by other nucleotide sequences in the sample. The chain recombines TRBV5-6 with TRBJ2-2; 7 bases fit TRBD2. V dropped 1 base and J dropped 3; count of bases not matched to a gene: 0. The germline V gene has CDR1 SGHDT and CDR2 YYEEEE. The CDR3 covers 14 residues. CDR3 amino acids: CASSLRGDTGELFF. In DNA, the CDR3 is TGTGCCAGCAGCTTGCGGGGGGACACCGGGGAGCTGTTTTTT.

The gene calls are TRBV9 and TRBJ2-7, with 7 bases matching TRBD1. This CDR3 contains 15 residues. After removal of 6 bases from V and 0 bases from J, the junction contained 9 bases not matched to a gene. Looked up from germline, CDR1 is SGDLS and CDR2 is YYNGEE. The CDR3 DNA sequence: TGTGCCAGCACCCAGGGGGATACGAACTCCTACGAGCAGTACTTC. It codes for CASTQGDTNSYEQYF.

This chain uses TRBV7-8 with TRBJ1-5; D not certain. This CDR3 spans 15 amino acids. The V gene's germline CDR1 is SGHVS and CDR2 FQNEAQ. V was clipped by 3 bases and J by 7 bases, with 16 bases between them. The CDR3 reads CASSLGGPGGQPQHF. The CDR3 nucleotides are TGTGCCAGCAGCTTGGGAGGTCCTGGAGGACAGCCCCAGCATTTT. Looking up the rest from reference TRBV7-8 and TRBJ1-5 gives the full variable domain: GAGVSQSPRYKVAKRGQDVALRCDPISGHVSLFWYQQALGQGPEFLTYFQNEAQLDKSGLPSDRFFAERPEGSVSTLKIQRTQQEDSAVYLCASSLGGPGGQPQHFGDGTRLSIL.

This clone was found once. The gene calls are TRBV5-1 and TRBJ2-3; 10 nucleotides agree with TRBD2. The ends lost 7 bases at V and 4 bases at J; junction bases unmatched: 9. The germline V gene encodes CDR1 SGHRS and CDR2 YFSETQ. The CDR3 sequence is 15 residues long. CDR3 loop: CASAGLAGASDTQYF. Written as DNA, the CDR3 is TGCGCCAGCGCGGGGCTAGCGGGAGCCTCAGATACGCAGTATTTT.

A remark on this clone: Other DNA variants within this sample encode the same CDR3. The J gene is TRBJ1-4, the V gene TRBV7-9; D may be TRBD1 (5 bases). Trimming shortened V by 3 bases and J by 8 bases, and 13 bases separated the two germline ends. Germline CDR1 is SEHNR and CDR2 is FQNEAQ (reference sequence). This CDR3 is 14 amino acids long. The CDR3 sequence: CASSFGGVLEKLFF. The CDR3 nucleotides read TGTGCCAGCAGCTTCGGGGGGGTACTAGAAAAACTGTTTTTT.

The chain's CDR3 is CASRGVTTTGELFF. In DNA, the CDR3 is TGTGCCAGCAGGGGGGTGACAACCACCGGGGAGCTGTTTTTT. V gene TRBV28 combines with J gene TRBJ2-2, with D possibly being TRBD1 or TRBD2 (5 bases each). The CDR3 has 14 residues. The germline gives CDR1 MDHEN, CDR2 SYDVKM. V gave up 6 bases and J gave up 4 bases, with 12 bases separating them.

This clone occurred once. The chain carries TRBV7-2 and TRBJ1-1, with a possible D match to TRBD1 (5 bases). From germline, CDR1 is SGHTA and CDR2 FQGNSA. Trimming removed 1 base at V and 7 bases at J, with 10 bases between. This CDR3 is built from 13 residues. The CDR3 sequence is CASSLVGGSEAFF. The CDR3 DNA reads TGTGCCAGCAGCTTAGTGGGGGGGAGTGAAGCTTTCTTT.

J is TRBJ2-7 and V is TRBV7-2; 12 nucleotides line up with TRBD2. V shed 5 bases and J 4 bases; nucleotides not matched to a gene: 6. Per the germline V gene, CDR1 is SGHTA and CDR2 is FQGNSA. CDR3 length equals 15 residues. The CDR3, as DNA: TGTGCCAGCAGCCCTCAGCTAGCGGGAGGGTACGAGCAGTACTTC. This codes for CASSPQLAGGYEQYF. The variable domain in full, completed from reference TRBV7-2 and TRBJ2-7, reads GAGVSQSPSNKVTEKGKDVELRCDPISGHTALYWYRQSLGQGLEFLIYFQGNSAPDKSGLPSDRFSAERTGGSVSTLTIQRTQQEDSAVYLCASSPQLAGGYEQYFGPGTRLTVT.

The chain is built from TRBV6-4 and TRBJ2-6; weak D call: TRBD2 (6 bases). The CDR3 loop spans 20 amino acids. Germline CDR1 MRHNA, CDR2 SNTAGT. V dropped 2 bases and J dropped 2 bases, with 22 bases sitting between them. The CDR3 sequence is CASSDRLVGPGTPGANVLTF. In DNA, the CDR3 is TGTGCCAGCAGTGACCGCCTGGTCGGTCCTGGGACTCCTGGGGCCAACGTCCTGACTTTC.

V is TRBV5-6 and J is TRBJ1-2; D is undetermined. The ends were cut back, 4 bases at V and 4 bases at J, with 17 bases in the middle. The CDR3 is made up of 15 amino acids. Per germline, CDR1 SGHDT and CDR2 YYEEEE. This chain's CDR3 is CASSPQRVGSYGYTF. CDR3 bases: TGTGCCAGCAGCCCCCAGCGGGTCGGCAGCTATGGCTACACCTTC.

The genes are TRBV18 and TRBJ1-4; D uncertain. This CDR3 spans 17 amino acids. The germline V gene encodes CDR1 KGHSH and CDR2 LQKENI. V lost 3 bases, J lost 5 bases, and 19 bases lay in between. CDR3 residues: CASSPFRSRELNEKLFF. As DNA, the CDR3 is TGTGCCAGCTCACCTTTTAGGTCTAGGGAGTTGAATGAAAAACTGTTTTTT.

This clone was recorded only once. The CDR3 loop reads CASSPQRNTGRNEQYF. CDR3 nucleotides: TGTGCCAGCAGTCCCCAACGGAACACAGGGAGGAACGAGCAGTACTTC. This sequence joins TRBV28 and TRBJ2-7, with D possibly called TRBD1 or TRBD2 (6 bases each). This CDR3 has 16 amino acids. V lost 5 bases and J 5 bases, leaving 22 bases between the germline ends. In germline, CDR1 is MDHEN, CDR2 SYDVKM.

J is TRBJ1-1 and V is TRBV6-5; 8 bases align to TRBD1. Germline V gene lookup returns CDR1 MNHEY and CDR2 SVGAGI. Trimming at V came to 7 bases and at J to 1 base, leaving 2 bases not matched to a gene. The CDR3 totals 13 residues. CDR3 in DNA: TGTGCCAGCAACGACAGGGGGAACACTGAAGCTTTCTTT. This encodes CASNDRGNTEAFF.

V usage is TRBV5-6 and J usage is TRBJ1-5; D perhaps matches TRBD1 (6 bases). CDR3 size: 15 residues. V was cut by 3 bases and J by 6 bases, with 16 bases left in between. The germline V gene encodes CDR1 SGHDT and CDR2 YYEEEE. CDR3 sequence: CASSSFGQSAQPQHF. The CDR3, as DNA: TGTGCCAGCAGCTCTTTCGGACAGTCCGCTCAGCCCCAGCATTTT.

As regards this clone: Additional DNA sequences in this sample encode the identical CDR3. The rearrangement links TRBV7-9 to TRBJ2-2; the D gene is possibly TRBD1 (6 bases). Germline V lookup: CDR1 SEHNR, CDR2 FQNEAQ (reference sequence). Trimming cost V 5 bases and J 3 bases, with 13 bases left between them. The CDR3 totals 15 residues. As DNA, the CDR3 is TGTGCCAGCAGCCTGGGTCAGGGGTACACCGGGGAGCTGTTTTTT. The encoded protein is CASSLGQGYTGELFF.

This chain joins TRBV6-1 and TRBJ2-1; D possibly matches TRBD1 or TRBD2 (5 bases each). The CDR3 length is 16 residues. Trimming shortened V by 2 bases and J by 7 bases, and 18 bases separated the two germline ends. Per the germline V gene, CDR1 is MNHNS and CDR2 is SASEGT. The CDR3 DNA sequence: TGTGCCAGCAGTGAAAAGAGAACAGGACGAGGGAATGAGCAGTTCTTC. Translated: CASSEKRTGRGNEQFF.

V usage is TRBV18 and J usage is TRBJ1-2, with a weak D call TRBD1 (5 bases). Germline V gives CDR1 KGHSH, CDR2 LQKENI. The V and J ends lost 0 bases and 3 bases respectively, with 8 bases between them. This CDR3 has 14 residues. The DNA for the CDR3 is TGTGCCAGCTCACCACCGCGGGACGACTATGGCTACACCTTC. Translation: CASSPPRDDYGYTF.

As for this clone: Other DNA sequences of this sample code for an identical CDR3. The V and J genes are TRBV29-1 and TRBJ1-1; D ambiguous. The CDR3 is 14 amino acids. Trimming shortened V by 2 bases and J by 0 bases, and 10 bases separated the two germline ends. Germline V gene sequence: CDR1 SQVTM, CDR2 ANQGSEA. CDR3 DNA: TGCAGCGTTGAACGGCAGCTAATGAACACTGAAGCTTTCTTT. Its protein is CSVERQLMNTEAFF.

The J gene is TRBJ2-1, the V gene TRBV6-1; D remains unclear. Trimming left V 2 bases short and J 7 bases short, with 12 bases between. CDR3 length: 14 residues. CDR1 is MNHNS and CDR2 is SASEGT in the germline V gene. The CDR3 DNA reads as TGTGCCAGCAGTGAATCCGGAAATCGGAATGAGCAGTTCTTC. This gives the protein CASSESGNRNEQFF.